Listed here is a single T cell receptor beta chain. Other DNA sequences within the sample encode an identical CDR3. The method was immunoSEQ multiplex PCR; TCRdb's version includes in-frame clones alone and lacks a portion of them. The profile shows more than 2 million clones, roughly 94% of them singletons. The data derive from a study of shared clonotypes between healthy human individuals. CD45RO negativity and positive selection for CCR7 defined naive CD8 cells, a population that excluded terminally differentiated effector memory CD45RA+ cells. This CDR3 contains 14 residues. The germline V gene encodes CDR1 LNHDA and CDR2 SQIVND (reference sequence). V was cut by 1 base and J by 3 bases, with 10 bases left in between.

The clonotype originates from a man aged 18 to 35 in good health. The material sequenced was naive CD8+ T cells sorted from blood. The rearrangement links TRBV19 to TRBJ2-7; the D gene is possibly TRBD1 (6 bases). The CDR3: CASSIGRGSYEQYF. The CDR3 DNA reads as TGTGCCAGTAGTATAGGCAGGGGAAGCTACGAGCAGTACTTC.